This record looks at one T cell receptor beta chain sequence and its context. Antigen specificity is unknown. The sample comes from a study of OX40 agonist ivuxolimab in advanced cancers. The study, taken as a whole, reports: CD4+ and CD8+ T cells in blood underwent clonal expansion by week 6 at 0.1 to 3.0 mg/kg.

Sequencing used immunoSEQ multiplex PCR; TCRdb keeps in-frame clones, though not all of them. The sample includes 90,000 to 100,000 clones, approximately 91% of them seen just once. V was shortened by 2 bases and J by 7 bases, with 5 bases between the two germline ends. CDR1 LNHDA and CDR2 SQIVND come from the germline V gene (reference sequence). This CDR3 spans 11 amino acids. The sequenced sample was CD4+ or CD8+ T cells sorted from blood, obtained in a trial of the OX40 agonist ivuxolimab. This chain links TRBV19 with TRBJ2-5; D is perhaps TRBD2 (5 bases). This receptor was obtained from an adult with an advanced solid tumor such as melanoma, head and neck, liver or kidney cancer. The chain's CDR3 is CASSISGTQYF. CDR3 nucleotide sequence: TGTGCCAGTAGTATAAGCGGGACCCAGTACTTC.